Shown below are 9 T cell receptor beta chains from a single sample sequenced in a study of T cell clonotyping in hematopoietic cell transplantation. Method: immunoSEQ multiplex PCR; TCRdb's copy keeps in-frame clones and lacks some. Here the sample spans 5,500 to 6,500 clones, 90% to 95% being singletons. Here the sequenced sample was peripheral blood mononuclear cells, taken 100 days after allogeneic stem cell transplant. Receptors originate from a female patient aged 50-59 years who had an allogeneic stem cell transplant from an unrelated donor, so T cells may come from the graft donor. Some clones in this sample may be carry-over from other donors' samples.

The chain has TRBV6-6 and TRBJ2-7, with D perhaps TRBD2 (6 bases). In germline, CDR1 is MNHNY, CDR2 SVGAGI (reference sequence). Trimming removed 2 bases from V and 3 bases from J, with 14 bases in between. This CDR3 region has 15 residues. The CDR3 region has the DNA TGTGCCAGCAGTTACCCGCCCGGGGGAGACTACGAGCAGTACTTC. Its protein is CASSYPPGGDYEQYF.

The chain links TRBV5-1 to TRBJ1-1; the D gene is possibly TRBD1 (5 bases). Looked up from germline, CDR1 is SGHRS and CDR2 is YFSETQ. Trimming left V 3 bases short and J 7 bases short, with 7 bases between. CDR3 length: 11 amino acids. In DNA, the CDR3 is TGCGCCAGCAGCTACGACAGTGAAGCTTTCTTT. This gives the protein CASSYDSEAFF.

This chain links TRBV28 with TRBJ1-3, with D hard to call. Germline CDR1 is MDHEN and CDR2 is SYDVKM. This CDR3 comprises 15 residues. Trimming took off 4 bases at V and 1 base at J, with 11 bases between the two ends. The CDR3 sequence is CASSSSPASGNTIYF. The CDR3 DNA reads TGTGCCAGCAGTTCCTCCCCGGCTTCTGGAAACACCATATATTTT.

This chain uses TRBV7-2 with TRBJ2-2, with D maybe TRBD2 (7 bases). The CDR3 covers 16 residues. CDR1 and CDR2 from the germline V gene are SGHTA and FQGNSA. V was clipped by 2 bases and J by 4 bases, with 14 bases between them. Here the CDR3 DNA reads TGTGCCAGCAGCTTACGCCGGGGGGCGGGCACCGGGGAGCTGTTTTTT. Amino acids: CASSLRRGAGTGELFF.

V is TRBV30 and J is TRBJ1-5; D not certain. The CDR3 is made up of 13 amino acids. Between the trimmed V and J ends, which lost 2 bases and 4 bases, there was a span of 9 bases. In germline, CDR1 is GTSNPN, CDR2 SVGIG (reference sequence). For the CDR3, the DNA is TGTGCCTGGAGTCGGGCAGAAAATCAGCCCCAGCATTTT. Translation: CAWSRAENQPQHF.

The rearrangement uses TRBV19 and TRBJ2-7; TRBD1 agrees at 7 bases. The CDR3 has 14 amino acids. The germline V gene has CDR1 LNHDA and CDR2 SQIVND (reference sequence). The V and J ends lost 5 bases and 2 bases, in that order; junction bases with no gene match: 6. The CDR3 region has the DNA TGTGCCAGTAGTCGACAGGGATCCCCCTACGAGCAGTACTTC. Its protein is CASSRQGSPYEQYF. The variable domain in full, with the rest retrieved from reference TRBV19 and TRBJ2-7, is DGGITQSPKYLFRKEGQNVTLSCEQNLNHDAMYWYRQDPGQGLRLIYYSQIVNDFQKGDIAEGYSVSREKKESFPLTVTSAQKNPTAFYLCASSRQGSPYEQYFGPGTRLTVT.

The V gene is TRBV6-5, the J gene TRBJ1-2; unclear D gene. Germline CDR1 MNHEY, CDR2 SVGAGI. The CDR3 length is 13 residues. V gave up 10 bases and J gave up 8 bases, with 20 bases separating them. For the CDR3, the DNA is TGTGCCACCCTTAGAGGGAGAGGCTGGGGCTACACCTTC. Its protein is CATLRGRGWGYTF.

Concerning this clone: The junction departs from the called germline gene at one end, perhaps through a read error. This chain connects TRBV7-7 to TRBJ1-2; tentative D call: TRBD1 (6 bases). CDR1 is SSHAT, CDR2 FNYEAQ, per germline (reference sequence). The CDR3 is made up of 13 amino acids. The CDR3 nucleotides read TGTGCTAGCAGCCCGATGGGGGGCGATGGCTACACCTTC. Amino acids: CASSPMGGDGYTF.

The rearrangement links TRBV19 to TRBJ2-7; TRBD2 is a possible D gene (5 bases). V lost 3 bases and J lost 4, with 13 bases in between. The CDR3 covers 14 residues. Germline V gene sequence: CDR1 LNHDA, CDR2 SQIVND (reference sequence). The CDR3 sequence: CASSIGLRGYEQYF. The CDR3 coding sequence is TGTGCCAGTAGTATCGGCCTTAGAGGGTACGAGCAGTACTTC.